One and the same sample provided the 30 T cell receptor beta chains below, sequenced in a study of T-cell reconstitution after alpha-beta-depleted transplantation in children. Unique molecular identifiers were incorporated when the TCRbeta library was constructed. Using its own MiXCR run on the PCR reads, TCRdb lists one record per CDR3 protein. The sample has 440,000 or so distinct CDR3 sequences; roughly 44% are singletons. The sample here was PBMCs, taken before TCRalphabeta/CD19-depleted stem cell transplant. All receptors come from a girl under 10 years old with aplastic anemia, due to receive a stem cell transplant.

Comment on this clonotype: One base away lies a much larger clone, so this may be a sequencing read error. The chain couples TRBV5-1 to TRBJ2-7; 11 nucleotides align to TRBD2. Trimming removed 9 bases from V and 6 bases from J; junction bases left unmatched: 17. The germline CDR1 and CDR2 sequences are SGHRS and YFSETQ. This CDR3 comprises 16 residues. The CDR3 DNA is TGCGCCAACAGTTTGACCATAGCGGGAGGGCTCCGCGAGCAGTACTTC. Protein sequence: CANSLTIAGGLREQYF.

This chain uses TRBV10-3 with TRBJ1-2; no clear D gene. The germline V and J ends were trimmed by 4 bases and 5 bases, with 8 bases remaining between them. This CDR3 is 12 amino acids long. The germline gives CDR1 ENHRY, CDR2 SYGVKD. CDR3 nucleotide sequence: TGTGCCATCAGTGGTAGAACATATGGCTACACCTTC. Amino acids: CAISGRTYGYTF.

The chain joins TRBV20-1 to TRBJ2-2; possibly TRBD1 for D (6 bases). Trimming cost V 3 bases and J 6 bases, with 11 bases left between them. The CDR3 has 13 amino acids. The germline V gene encodes CDR1 DFQATT and CDR2 SNEGSKA (reference sequence). CDR3 sequence: CSASSQGPGELFF. CDR3 sequence (DNA): TGCAGTGCTAGTTCCCAGGGGCCCGGGGAGCTGTTTTTT.

V and J are TRBV10-3 and TRBJ1-4, with 8 nucleotides matching TRBD1. With 6 bases clipped from V and 8 bases from J, the junction kept 8 bases outside the gene matches. CDR3 size: 14 residues. Per germline, CDR1 ENHRY and CDR2 SYGVKD. CDR3 sequence: CAISDGQGGEKLFF. The CDR3 bases are TGTGCCATCAGCGACGGACAGGGCGGAGAAAAACTGTTTTTT.

V gene TRBV6-5 combines with J gene TRBJ2-5, with D uncertain. This CDR3 contains 15 residues. V shed 0 bases and J shed 1 base, with 9 bases lying between them. CDR1 MNHEY and CDR2 SVGAGI come from the germline V gene. As DNA, the CDR3 is TGTGCCAGCAGTTACTCCGCACTTCCCCAAGAGACCCAGTACTTC. Encoded protein: CASSYSALPQETQYF.

This clonotype has only a few counts. This rearrangement joins TRBV6-1 to TRBJ1-5; perhaps TRBD1 as D (6 bases). This CDR3 has 14 residues. Germline-derived CDR1 and CDR2 are MNHNS and SASEGT. V gave up 5 bases and J gave up 9 bases, with 17 bases separating them. CDR3 in DNA: TGTGCCAGCAGTCCTGGGACACGGGGGGGGCCCCAGCATTTT. Protein sequence: CASSPGTRGGPQHF.

In this sample, this clonotype turned up a few times. The V and J genes are TRBV28 and TRBJ2-6; D is unresolved. Germline-derived CDR1 and CDR2 are MDHEN and SYDVKM. V was pared by 1 base and J by 0 bases, with 16 bases between. This CDR3 spans 19 amino acids. The chain's CDR3 is CASSLSFFETFSGANVLTF. CDR3 in DNA: TGTGCCAGCAGTTTATCCTTTTTCGAGACATTCTCTGGGGCCAACGTCCTGACTTTC. Looking up the rest from reference TRBV28 and TRBJ2-6 gives the full variable domain: DVKVTQSSRYLVKRTGEKVFLECVQDMDHENMFWYRQDPGLGLRLIYFSYDVKMKEKGDIPEGYSVSREKKERFSLILESASTNQTSMYLCASSLSFFETFSGANVLTFGAGSRLTVL.

V is TRBV7-9 and J is TRBJ1-5; no firm D call. V lost 5 bases, J lost 7 bases, and 9 bases lay in between. The germline gives CDR1 SEHNR, CDR2 FQNEAQ (reference sequence). The CDR3 has 12 amino acids. DNA for the CDR3: TGTGCCAGCAGCCTCCCCCTCCAGCCCCAGCATTTT. This encodes CASSLPLQPQHF. The whole variable domain, remainder taken from reference TRBV7-9 and TRBJ1-5, is DTGVSQNPRHKITKRGQNVTFRCDPISEHNRLYWYRQTLGQGPEFLTYFQNEAQLEKSRLLSDRFSAERPKGSFSTLEIQRTEQGDSAMYLCASSLPLQPQHFGDGTRLSIL.

Many counts were recorded for this clonotype. The chain uses TRBV4-1 and TRBJ1-5; D gene ambiguous. V lost 0 bases and J 2 bases, leaving 11 bases between the germline ends. CDR1 MGHRA and CDR2 YSYEKL come from the germline V gene. The CDR3 totals 16 residues. DNA of the CDR3: TGCGCCAGCAGCCAAGATGGAGGGATCGGCAATCAGCCCCAGCATTTT. Its protein product is CASSQDGGIGNQPQHF.

This clonotype was picked up a small number of times. The V and J genes are TRBV12-3 or TRBV12-4 and TRBJ1-2, with TRBD1 identical over 8 bases. The CDR3 sequence is 14 residues long. After removal of 2 bases from V and 7 bases from J, the junction contained 6 bases not matched to a gene. CDR3 sequence (DNA): TGTGCCAGCAGTTTAAACCAGGGGGCGCTTGGCTACACCTTC. It specifies CASSLNQGALGYTF.

Ten or more counts support this clonotype. The chain employs TRBV20-1 and TRBJ2-7, with 8 positions matching TRBD1. Per germline, CDR1 DFQATT and CDR2 SNEGSKA (reference sequence). The CDR3 contains 14 residues. The V gene end was trimmed by 0 bases and the J gene end by 4 bases; junction bases not matched to a gene: 5. CDR3: CSARDQGQGYEQYF. The CDR3 nucleotides read TGCAGTGCTAGAGATCAAGGACAGGGTTACGAGCAGTACTTC.

This clonotype was seen repeatedly, ten times or more. The chain links TRBV20-1 to TRBJ2-3, with 7 bases matching TRBD1. Germline V lookup: CDR1 DFQATT, CDR2 SNEGSKA (reference sequence). The CDR3 spans 13 residues. V dropped 3 bases and J dropped 6; count of bases not matched to a gene: 6. This CDR3 reads CSASDRVYDTQYF. CDR3 nucleotides: TGCAGTGCTAGCGACAGGGTGTATGATACGCAGTATTTT.

The chain recombines TRBV9 with TRBJ2-1; D perhaps matches TRBD2 (6 bases). V was clipped by 0 bases and J by 1 base, with 8 bases between them. Germline V gives CDR1 SGDLS, CDR2 YYNGEE. This CDR3 is built from 15 residues. CDR3 in amino acids: CASSVAGLSYNEQFF. Written as DNA, the CDR3 is TGTGCCAGCAGCGTAGCAGGACTATCCTACAATGAGCAGTTCTTC.

The CDR3 DNA sequence: TGTGCCAGCAGCCCCCGGGACTCGAGATTAGCAGATACGCAGTATTTT. This gives the protein CASSPRDSRLADTQYF. The rearrangement uses TRBV9 and TRBJ2-3; tentative D call: TRBD2 (6 bases). The CDR3 extends over 16 amino acids. Looked up from germline, CDR1 is SGDLS and CDR2 is YYNGEE. The V end lost 4 bases, the J end lost 4 bases, and 19 bases lay between the germline ends. Full variable domain (outside the CDR3, taken from reference TRBV9 and TRBJ2-3): DSGVTQTPKHLITATGQRVTLRCSPRSGDLSVYWYQQSLDQGLQFLIQYYNGEERAKGNILERFSAQQFPDLHSELNLSSLELGDSALYFCASSPRDSRLADTQYFGPGTRLTVL.

This clonotype showed up just once. The chain combines TRBV20-1 with TRBJ2-1; 9 nucleotides match TRBD1. The length of the CDR3 is 17 residues. Germline CDR1 is DFQATT and CDR2 is SNEGSKA (reference sequence). J gave up 0 bases and V 3 bases, and 9 bases lay outside the gene matches. CDR3 nucleotides: TGCAGTGCTAGGGGGGGGACAGGGTTTAGCTCCTACAATGAGCAGTTCTTC. This encodes CSARGGTGFSSYNEQFF.

CDR3 region: CASSYPTSGKTDTQYF. CDR3 nucleotide sequence: TGTGCCAGCAGTTACCCGACTAGCGGGAAGACAGATACGCAGTATTTT. The chain has TRBV6-5 and TRBJ2-3; 11 bases align to TRBD2. The CDR3 runs to 16 residues. V was pared by 2 bases and J by 3 bases, with 4 bases of the junction left unmatched. Germline-derived CDR1 and CDR2 are MNHEY and SVGAGI.

The CDR3 nucleotides are TGTGCTAGTGGGTCCGGGACAGGGCTCCAAGAGACCCAGTACTTC. This encodes CASGSGTGLQETQYF. The chain couples TRBV12-5 to TRBJ2-5, with TRBD1 matching over 9 bases. There are 15 residues in the CDR3. The germline V gene encodes CDR1 LGHNT and CDR2 FRNRAP. Trimming removed 6 bases from V and 1 base from J; junction bases left unmatched: 6.

This clonotype came up a few times. J is TRBJ2-1 and V is TRBV29-1; D may be TRBD1 (5 bases). Germline V lookup: CDR1 SQVTM, CDR2 ANQGSEA. Trimming took 1 base from V and 4 from J, leaving 8 bases between them. The CDR3 runs to 13 residues. Written as DNA, the CDR3 is TGCAGCGTTGAAGTGGCAGGGTACAATGAGCAGTTCTTC. It is translated as CSVEVAGYNEQFF.

To note about this clonotype: One junction end does not reproduce the germline sequence, and a read error may be involved. The CDR3 DNA follows: TGTGCCAGTGCTGCTTTAGCGGAGCCGTTCTTC. Its translation: CASAALAEPFF. The chain employs TRBV27 and TRBJ2-1; D is possibly TRBD2 (6 bases). The CDR3 is 11 residues long. Germline CDR1 is MNHEY and CDR2 is SMNVEV (reference sequence).

This sequence joins TRBV28 and TRBJ2-7; TRBD1 agrees at 7 bases. The V gene's germline CDR1 is MDHEN and CDR2 SYDVKM. This CDR3 comprises 14 residues. Losses at the gene ends were 3 bases for V and 4 bases for J; bases not matched to a gene: 6. Here the CDR3 reads CASSLKGGWYEQYF. In nucleotides, the CDR3 is TGTGCCAGCAGTTTGAAAGGGGGCTGGTACGAGCAGTACTTC.

There are a few counts of this clonotype. V gene TRBV5-4 combines with J gene TRBJ2-7; a weak D match, TRBD1 (8 bases). Germline CDR1 reads SGHNT; CDR2 reads YYREEE (reference sequence). Trimming took 1 base from V and 4 from J, leaving 18 bases between them. The CDR3 has 16 amino acids. CDR3 sequence: CASSLYGKQGGYEQYF. Here the CDR3 DNA reads TGTGCCAGCAGCTTGTACGGGAAACAGGGGGGGTACGAGCAGTACTTC.

The gene calls are TRBV5-1 and TRBJ2-1; 7 positions match TRBD2. The CDR3 length is 16 residues. CDR1 and CDR2 from the germline V gene are SGHRS and YFSETQ. Trimming at V came to 1 base and at J to 0 bases, leaving 4 bases not matched to a gene. The CDR3 loop reads CASSLPSGFSYNEQFF. The CDR3 region has the DNA TGCGCCAGCAGCTTGCCTAGCGGCTTCTCCTACAATGAGCAGTTCTTC.

The J gene is TRBJ2-1, the V gene TRBV29-1; 16 bases are a match to TRBD2. J gave up 0 bases and V 4 bases, and 9 bases lay outside the gene matches. The germline CDR1 and CDR2 sequences are SQVTM and ANQGSEA. There are 19 residues in the CDR3. As DNA, the CDR3 is TGCAGCGTTGTAGGGGGACTAGCGGGAGGGGGCTACTCCTACAATGAGCAGTTCTTC. It specifies CSVVGGLAGGGYSYNEQFF.

The sample holds many counts of this clonotype. The genes are TRBV20-1 and TRBJ2-5, with D possibly being TRBD1 (6 bases). The V gene's germline CDR1 is DFQATT and CDR2 SNEGSKA (reference sequence). This CDR3 has 12 amino acids. Trimming stripped 6 bases from V and 5 bases from J, with 13 bases between. The CDR3 sequence is CSAGTGLETQYF. CDR3 nucleotides: TGCAGTGCCGGTACAGGGTTGGAGACCCAGTACTTC.

This clonotype was observed a few times. This rearrangement joins TRBV3-1 to TRBJ2-5; D remains ambiguous. Looked up from germline, CDR1 is LGHDT and CDR2 is YNNKEL (reference sequence). V lost 2 bases and J 0 bases, leaving 10 bases between the germline ends. The CDR3 has 15 amino acids. CDR3 in amino acids: CASSQPLPYQETQYF. The DNA for the CDR3 is TGTGCCAGCAGCCAACCCCTGCCGTACCAAGAGACCCAGTACTTC.

The chain is built from TRBV20-1 and TRBJ1-1, with TRBD1 identical over 9 bases. V lost 3 bases to trimming and J lost 0 bases; unmatched junction nucleotides: 11. The CDR3 has 17 residues. Germline V gene lookup returns CDR1 DFQATT and CDR2 SNEGSKA (reference sequence). CDR3 protein: CSARGAGQGDMNTEAFF. The DNA of the CDR3 is TGCAGTGCTAGGGGGGCGGGACAGGGTGACATGAACACTGAAGCTTTCTTT.

This clonotype was recorded many times. Here the CDR3 reads CASSQEATVTGELFF. CDR3 nucleotide sequence: TGCGCCAGCAGCCAAGAGGCTACAGTCACCGGGGAGCTGTTTTTT. The chain links TRBV4-1 to TRBJ2-2, with no clear D. CDR1 is MGHRA, CDR2 YSYEKL, per germline. There are 15 residues in the CDR3. Trimming removed 0 bases at V and 4 bases at J, with 9 bases between.

The count of this clonotype is one. V usage is TRBV5-1 and J usage is TRBJ2-1; possibly TRBD2 for D (6 bases). Germline V lookup: CDR1 SGHRS, CDR2 YFSETQ. This CDR3 spans 15 amino acids. V gave up 2 bases and J gave up 8 bases, with 17 bases separating them. DNA for the CDR3: TGCGCCAGCAGCTTTAAGGGATTCGGGAGCGATGAGCAGTTCTTC. Its translation: CASSFKGFGSDEQFF.

J is TRBJ1-5 and V is TRBV7-8; D unresolved. The germline V and J ends were trimmed by 4 bases and 6 bases, with 10 bases remaining between them. Germline V gene sequence: CDR1 SGHVS, CDR2 FQNEAQ. This CDR3 has 13 amino acids. The DNA for the CDR3 is TGTGCCAGCAGCTCTCGGGGAGTTCAGCCCCAGCATTTT. This codes for CASSSRGVQPQHF.

The table lists this clonotype with many counts. The J gene is TRBJ2-6, the V gene TRBV11-2, with TRBD1 matching over 12 bases. The CDR3 covers 18 residues. Per the germline V gene, CDR1 is SGHAT and CDR2 is FQNNGV. J was trimmed by 2 bases and V by 5 bases; bases with no gene match: 7. CDR3 protein: CASSMGQGALTGANVLTF. CDR3 in DNA: TGTGCCAGCAGCATGGGACAGGGGGCGCTTACTGGGGCCAACGTCCTGACTTTC.